This TCR beta chain is drawn from a study of PD-1 blockade in classical Hodgkin lymphoma. Whole-study findings and limits: The study found that TCR diversity rose significantly by C4D1 in CD4+ but not CD8+ cells. Baseline diversity was lower in partial responders and progressors than complete responders.

Of note for this clone: Its antigen is not identified.

The protocol was immunoSEQ multiplex PCR, while the TCRdb copy is restricted to in-frame clones and leaves out a portion. Of over 85,000 clones detected, approximately 94% appear once; the ten largest clones hold approximately 2%. Specified time point: cycle 4 day 1 (C4D1), after less than 7 weeks of nivolumab. Each patient relapsed following autologous stem cell transplantation, and prior brentuximab vedotin exposure differed. With 4 bases clipped from V and 2 bases from J, the junction kept 13 bases outside the gene matches. The CDR3 has 17 residues. The germline V gene encodes CDR1 SNHLY and CDR2 FYNNEI.

The receptor was isolated from a human donor with classical Hodgkin lymphoma. The gene calls are TRBV2 and TRBJ2-7; 8 positions match TRBD1. The specimen comprised peripheral blood mononuclear cells (PBMCs), sampled before the fourth cycle of nivolumab. CDR3 in amino acids: CASSGMGDRTPTYEQYF. The CDR3, as DNA: TGTGCCAGCAGTGGGATGGGGGACAGGACCCCGACCTACGAGCAGTACTTC.